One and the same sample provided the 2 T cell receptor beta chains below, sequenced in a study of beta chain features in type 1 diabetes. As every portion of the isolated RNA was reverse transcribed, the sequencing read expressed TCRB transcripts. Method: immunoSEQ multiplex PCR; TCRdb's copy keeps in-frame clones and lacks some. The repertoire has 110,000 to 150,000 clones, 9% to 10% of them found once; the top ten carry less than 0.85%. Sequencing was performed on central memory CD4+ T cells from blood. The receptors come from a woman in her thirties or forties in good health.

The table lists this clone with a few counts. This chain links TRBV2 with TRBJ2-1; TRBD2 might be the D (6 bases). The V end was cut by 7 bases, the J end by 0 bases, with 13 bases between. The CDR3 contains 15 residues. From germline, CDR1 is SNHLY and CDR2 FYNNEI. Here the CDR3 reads CASTLDGSSYNEQFF. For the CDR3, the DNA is TGTGCCAGCACCCTGGACGGGAGCTCCTACAATGAGCAGTTCTTC.

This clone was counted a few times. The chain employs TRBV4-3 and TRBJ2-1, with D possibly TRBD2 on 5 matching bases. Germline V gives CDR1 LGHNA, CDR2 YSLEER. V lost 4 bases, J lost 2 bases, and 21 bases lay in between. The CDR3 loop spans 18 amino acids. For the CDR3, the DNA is TGCGCCAGCAGCCTCCAAATTTTGTCATACGGGGCCTACAATGAGCAGTTCTTC. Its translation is CASSLQILSYGAYNEQFF.